The T cell receptor beta chain described here comes from a study of CD8 T cell repertoires and HIV-1 epitope variants. Study-wide context: Controls were a CMV, EBV and flu pool, Ebola AY9, and no peptide. Epitopes were three Gag families plus Nef HW9 and YT9.

Germline V CDR1 and CDR2: SGHNT, YYREEE (reference sequence). This CDR3 contains 14 residues. The V end lost 0 bases, the J end lost 7 bases, and 13 bases lay between the germline ends. Sequencing was performed with immunoSEQ multiplex PCR; in TCRdb, only in-frame clones are kept and a portion is missing. This table holds 5,500 to 6,000 clones, 60% to 70% found once. Findings and limits, study-wide: Fewer than ten TCR beta clonotypes were antigen-specific, roughly six apparently recognizing autologous or escape variants.

In regard to this clone: No antigen is known for it.

The source material was cultured CD8+ T cells derived from PBMCs. The receptor comes from a male donor with HIV. The chain employs TRBV5-4 and TRBJ2-5, with D possibly matching TRBD2 (7 bases). The CDR3 DNA sequence: TGTGCCAGCAGCTTGGAAAACAGGGAGGGGACCCAGTACTTC. Protein sequence: CASSLENREGTQYF.